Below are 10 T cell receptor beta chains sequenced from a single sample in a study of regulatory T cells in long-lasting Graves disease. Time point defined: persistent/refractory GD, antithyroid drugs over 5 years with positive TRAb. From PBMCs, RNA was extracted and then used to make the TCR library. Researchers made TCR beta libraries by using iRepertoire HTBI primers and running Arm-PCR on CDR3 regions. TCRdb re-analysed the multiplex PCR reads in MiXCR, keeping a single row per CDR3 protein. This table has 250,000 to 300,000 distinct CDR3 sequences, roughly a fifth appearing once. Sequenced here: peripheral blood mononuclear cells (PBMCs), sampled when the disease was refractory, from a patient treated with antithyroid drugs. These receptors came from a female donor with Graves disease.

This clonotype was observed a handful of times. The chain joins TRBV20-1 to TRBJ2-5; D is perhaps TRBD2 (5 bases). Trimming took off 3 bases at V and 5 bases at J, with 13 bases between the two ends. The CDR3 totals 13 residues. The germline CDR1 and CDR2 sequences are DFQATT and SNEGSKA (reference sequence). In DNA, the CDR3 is TGCAGTGCTAGTTTATCGGGATCTGAGACCCAGTACTTC. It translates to CSASLSGSETQYF.

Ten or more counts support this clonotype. CDR3: CASSSGGGNTIYF. The CDR3 DNA reads TGTGCCAGCAGTTCAGGGGGTGGAAACACCATATATTTT. The gene calls are TRBV28 and TRBJ1-3; 7 bases match TRBD1. Germline V CDR1 and CDR2: MDHEN, SYDVKM. The length of the CDR3 is 13 residues. Losses at the gene ends were 4 bases for V and 3 bases for J; bases not matched to a gene: 0.

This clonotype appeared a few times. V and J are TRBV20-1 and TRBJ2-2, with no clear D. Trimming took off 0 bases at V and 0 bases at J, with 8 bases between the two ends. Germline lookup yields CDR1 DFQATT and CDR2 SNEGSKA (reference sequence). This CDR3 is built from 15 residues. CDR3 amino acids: CSARDGTPNTGELFF. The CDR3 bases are TGCAGTGCTAGAGATGGAACACCGAACACCGGGGAGCTGTTTTTT.

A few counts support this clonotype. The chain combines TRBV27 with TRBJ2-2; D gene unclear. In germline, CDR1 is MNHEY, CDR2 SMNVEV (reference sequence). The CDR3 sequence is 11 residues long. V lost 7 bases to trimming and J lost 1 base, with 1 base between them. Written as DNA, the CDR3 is TGTGCCAGCAAGAACACCGGGGAGCTGTTTTTT. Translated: CASKNTGELFF.

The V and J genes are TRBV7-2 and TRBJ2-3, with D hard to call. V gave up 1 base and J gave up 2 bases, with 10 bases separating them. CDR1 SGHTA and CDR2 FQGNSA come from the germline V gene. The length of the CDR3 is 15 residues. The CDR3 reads CASSLEATSTDTQYF. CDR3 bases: TGTGCCAGCAGCTTAGAAGCCACCTCCACAGATACGCAGTATTTT.

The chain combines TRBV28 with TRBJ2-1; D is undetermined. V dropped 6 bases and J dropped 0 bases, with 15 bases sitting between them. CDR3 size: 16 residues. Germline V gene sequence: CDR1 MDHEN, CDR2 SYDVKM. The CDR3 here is CASSPRPSYSYNEQFF. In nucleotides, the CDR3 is TGTGCCAGCAGCCCTCGCCCGTCCTACTCCTACAATGAGCAGTTCTTC.

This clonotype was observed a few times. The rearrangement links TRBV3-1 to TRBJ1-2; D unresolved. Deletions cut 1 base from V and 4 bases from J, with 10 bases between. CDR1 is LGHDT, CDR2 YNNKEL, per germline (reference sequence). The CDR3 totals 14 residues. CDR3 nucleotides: TGTGCCAGCAGCCAAGCGGGCAGCAGCTATGGCTACACCTTC. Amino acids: CASSQAGSSYGYTF.

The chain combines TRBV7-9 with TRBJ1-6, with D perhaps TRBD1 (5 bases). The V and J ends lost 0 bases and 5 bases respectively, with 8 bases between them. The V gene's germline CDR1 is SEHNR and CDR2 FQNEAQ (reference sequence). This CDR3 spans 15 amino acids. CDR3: CASSLALGDNSPLHF. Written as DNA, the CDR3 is TGTGCCAGCAGCTTAGCGCTAGGGGATAATTCACCCCTCCACTTT.

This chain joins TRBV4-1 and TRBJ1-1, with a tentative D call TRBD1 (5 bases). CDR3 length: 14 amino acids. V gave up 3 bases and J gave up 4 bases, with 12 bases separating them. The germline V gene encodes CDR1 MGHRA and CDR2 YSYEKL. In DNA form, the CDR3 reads TGCGCCAGCAGCCACCGGCAGGGCCTCACTGAAGCTTTCTTT. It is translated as CASSHRQGLTEAFF.

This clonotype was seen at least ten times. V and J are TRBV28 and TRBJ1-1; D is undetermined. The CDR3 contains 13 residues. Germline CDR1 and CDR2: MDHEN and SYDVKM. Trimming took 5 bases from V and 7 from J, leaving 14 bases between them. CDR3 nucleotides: TGTGCCAGCAGTGTCCCGTGGGCGGATGAAGCTTTCTTT. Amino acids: CASSVPWADEAFF.